This T cell receptor beta chain was retrieved from a study of cytomegalovirus exposure and HLA in healthy donors. Comment on this clone: Its antigen remains unknown.

Amplification used 60 Vbeta primers and 13 Jbeta primers. Sequencing used immunoSEQ multiplex PCR; TCRdb keeps in-frame clones, though not all of them. The sample has under 200,000 clones, approximately 70% seen once. Study findings and constraints: CMV antigen specificity of a few CMV-associated chains was confirmed in vitro. Per a later analysis, under 20,000 TCR beta sequences showed association with HLA alleles at 0.05 false discovery rate. Available immune exposure information covered CMV serostatus only.

Sample: PBMCs. This TCR was sampled from a woman aged 25 to 39 in good health and CMV-seronegative.

The CDR3 nucleotides read TGCGCCAGCATGATATACGGAGGGACCTATGGCTACACCTTC. It translates to CASMIYGGTYGYTF. The chain joins TRBV4-1 to TRBJ1-2; tentatively, D is TRBD1 (5 bases). The germline V gene encodes CDR1 MGHRA and CDR2 YSYEKL. Trimming stripped 7 bases from V and 4 bases from J, with 16 bases between. The CDR3 length is 14 residues.